Shown below are 13 T cell receptor beta chains from a single sample sequenced in a study of T cells in tuberculosis. As for time point: new active TB diagnosis, blood taken before or within 7 days of starting treatment. Clones were read by immunoSEQ multiplex PCR, and TCRdb kept only the in-frame ones, dropping some. The profile shows over 30,000 clones, approximately 93% of them singletons. The sequencing here drew on PBMCs, taken at tuberculosis diagnosis. These TCRs come from an adult with tuberculosis.

This clone showed up just a few times. This rearrangement joins TRBV28 to TRBJ2-7, with D unresolved. With 8 bases removed from V and 0 bases from J, the gap between germline ends came to 11 bases. The V gene's germline CDR1 is MDHEN and CDR2 SYDVKM. This CDR3 is 13 amino acids long. For the CDR3, the DNA is TGTGCCAGCTCGGCAGGCAGCTCCTACGAGCAGTACTTC. It specifies CASSAGSSYEQYF.

J is TRBJ2-3 and V is TRBV28; tentative D call: TRBD2 (6 bases). V gave up 2 bases and J gave up 0 bases, with 12 bases separating them. This CDR3 has 16 residues. Germline lookup yields CDR1 MDHEN and CDR2 SYDVKM. CDR3 amino acids: CASSLTWDSSTDTQYF. CDR3 DNA sequence: TGTGCCAGCAGTTTAACGTGGGACTCTAGCACAGATACGCAGTATTTT.

This chain joins TRBV28 and TRBJ1-2, with TRBD1 as a possible D gene (6 bases). This CDR3 region has 16 residues. The V gene lost 5 bases and the J gene lost 3 bases, with 19 bases spanning the gap. From germline, CDR1 is MDHEN and CDR2 SYDVKM. The CDR3 region is CASSRLLGATDYGYTF. The CDR3 nucleotides are TGTGCCAGCAGTCGATTGCTGGGGGCGACGGACTATGGCTACACCTTC.

This clone is labeled medium-sized (0.01 to 0.1%). Other DNA sequences of this sample code for an identical CDR3. V usage is TRBV28 and J usage is TRBJ2-7; possibly TRBD2 for D (6 bases). The CDR3 is made up of 12 amino acids. Germline CDR1 reads MDHEN; CDR2 reads SYDVKM. Deletions cut 5 bases from V and 4 bases from J, with 9 bases between. The CDR3 loop reads CASSTGEYEQYF. For the CDR3, the DNA is TGTGCCAGCAGTACGGGGGAGTACGAGCAGTACTTC.

This rearrangement joins TRBV27 to TRBJ2-2, with TRBD2 matching 7 bases. CDR1 and CDR2 from the germline V gene are MNHEY and SMNVEV (reference sequence). The CDR3 is 14 amino acids. Unmatched junction bases numbered 4, after V lost 3 bases and J lost 6 bases. The CDR3 reads CASSFGGSPGELFF. In nucleotides, the CDR3 is TGTGCCAGCAGTTTCGGCGGGAGTCCCGGGGAGCTGTTTTTT.

V usage is TRBV2 and J usage is TRBJ2-1; 8 nucleotides match TRBD2. J lost 6 bases, V lost 6 bases, and 7 bases had no gene match. Germline assignment: CDR1 SNHLY and CDR2 FYNNEI. This CDR3 has 14 amino acids. The CDR3 DNA reads TGTGCCAGCAGGCCCCGCGGGGGGACCAATGAGCAGTTCTTC. Protein sequence: CASRPRGGTNEQFF.

Only a few counts were recorded for this clone. The rearrangement joins TRBV5-6 to TRBJ2-6, with D possibly TRBD1 on 5 matching bases. The CDR3 is made up of 19 amino acids. Per germline, CDR1 SGHDT and CDR2 YYEEEE. V lost 0 bases, J lost 0 bases, and 16 bases lay in between. The CDR3 DNA reads as TGTGCCAGCAGCTTGGAAGGCCGAATGGGGCTCTCTGGGGCCAACGTCCTGACTTTC. It encodes CASSLEGRMGLSGANVLTF.

This chain joins TRBV27 and TRBJ2-7; D is possibly TRBD2 (5 bases). Between the trimmed V and J ends, which lost 1 base and 2 bases, there was a span of 9 bases. The CDR3 length is 14 residues. The germline CDR1 and CDR2 sequences are MNHEY and SMNVEV (reference sequence). The CDR3 protein is CASSLFSGAYEQYF. The CDR3 bases are TGTGCCAGCAGTTTATTTTCCGGGGCCTACGAGCAGTACTTC.

The CDR3 DNA reads TGTGCCTGGAGTGGCGGTGCCTACAATGAGCAGTTCTTC. Protein sequence: CAWSGGAYNEQFF. The V and J genes are TRBV30 and TRBJ2-1; D unclear. Trimming removed 1 base at V and 2 bases at J, with 6 bases between. This CDR3 contains 13 residues. Germline V CDR1 and CDR2: GTSNPN, SVGIG (reference sequence).

The J gene is TRBJ1-6, the V gene TRBV30; D is uncertain. Trimming removed 1 base at V and 9 bases at J, with 13 bases between. Germline CDR1 reads GTSNPN; CDR2 reads SVGIG (reference sequence). The CDR3 extends over 14 amino acids. The CDR3 region is CAWSESRAGSPLHF. Written as DNA, the CDR3 is TGTGCCTGGAGTGAAAGCCGGGCGGGTTCACCCCTCCACTTT.

This chain connects TRBV7-9 to TRBJ1-5; D not resolved. V was trimmed by 5 bases and J by 4 bases, leaving 9 bases between them. CDR1 SEHNR and CDR2 FQNEAQ come from the germline V gene (reference sequence). The CDR3 loop spans 13 amino acids. The CDR3 here is CASSRTMNQPQHF. The CDR3 coding sequence is TGTGCCAGCAGCCGGACTATGAATCAGCCCCAGCATTTT.

The chain combines TRBV4-2 with TRBJ2-5, with 13 bases aligning to TRBD2. The J segment lost 2 bases and the V segment lost 4 bases, leaving 25 bases of the junction unmatched. CDR1 is LGHNA and CDR2 is YNFKEQ in the germline V gene. This CDR3 has 23 residues. The CDR3 region has the DNA TGTGCCAGCAGCCCGGGGGACGGGGCCGATCGGACTAGCGGGGGCCCCCTTCAAGAGACCCAGTACTTC. This encodes CASSPGDGADRTSGGPLQETQYF.

This chain joins TRBV9 and TRBJ1-1; 7 bases fit TRBD1. The CDR3 totals 14 residues. V dropped 3 bases and J dropped 5; count of bases not matched to a gene: 7. Per germline, CDR1 SGDLS and CDR2 YYNGEE. CDR3 amino acids: CASSAGGRGTEAFF. CDR3 bases: TGTGCCAGCAGCGCAGGGGGGAGAGGTACTGAAGCTTTCTTT.